Shown below are 10 T cell receptor beta chains from a single sample sequenced in a study of human T cells and chemical hapten exposure. The time point is: patch test 2, 6 weeks after DPC sensitization. The treatment here: therapeutic diphenylcyclopropenone sensitization with weekly scalp DPC. TCRdb reprocessed the RACE reads via MiXCR and lists one record per CDR3 protein. The data show roughly 120,000 distinct CDR3 sequences, 9.2% seen once. The sample was whole blood, taken in connection with sensitization to the hapten diphenylcyclopropenone (DPC). The receptors were gathered from a woman aged 40 to 49 with alopecia areata. Some clones in this sample may be carry-over from other donors' samples.

The chain couples TRBV6-2 or TRBV6-3 to TRBJ2-3, with D possibly TRBD2 on 6 matching bases. Germline V CDR1 and CDR2: MNHEY, SVGEGT. The CDR3 consists of 14 residues. The V end was cut by 7 bases, the J end by 5 bases, with 16 bases between. The CDR3 loop is CASTGLPLRDTQYF. The CDR3 DNA follows: TGTGCCAGCACGGGACTTCCACTCCGAGATACGCAGTATTTT.

This clonotype has only a few counts. The chain combines TRBV18 with TRBJ1-5, with 8 bases matching TRBD1. Germline CDR1 and CDR2: KGHSH and LQKENI. V dropped 3 bases and J dropped 1; count of bases not matched to a gene: 11. This CDR3 is 18 amino acids long. CDR3 nucleotides: TGTGCCAGCTCACCCCGGACAGGGCGCATAGAAAGCAATCAGCCCCAGCATTTT. Translating gives CASSPRTGRIESNQPQHF.

This clonotype occurred a few times. V gene TRBV13 combines with J gene TRBJ2-3; D is uncertain. Germline CDR1 PRHDT, CDR2 FYEKMQ (reference sequence). The CDR3 has 14 residues. Trimming stripped 2 bases from V and 3 bases from J, with 9 bases between. The chain's CDR3 is CASSLQEPTDTQYF. The CDR3 DNA sequence: TGTGCCAGCAGCTTACAGGAGCCAACAGATACGCAGTATTTT.

This clonotype was picked up many times. V is TRBV5-4 and J is TRBJ2-7, with a possible D match to TRBD2 (6 bases). The CDR3 consists of 14 residues. Trimming removed 3 bases from V and 2 bases from J, with 12 bases in between. Germline CDR1 and CDR2: SGHNT and YYREEE (reference sequence). The CDR3 DNA reads as TGTGCCAGCAGCTCTCCGGGACTTACCTACGAGCAGTACTTC. This codes for CASSSPGLTYEQYF.

The chain has TRBV9 and TRBJ2-7; D is uncertain. The CDR3 has 13 amino acids. V was cut by 0 bases and J by 6 bases, with 10 bases left in between. From germline, CDR1 is SGDLS and CDR2 YYNGEE. CDR3 coding DNA: TGTGCCAGCAGCGTAGGACTTATGTCCGAGCAGTACTTC. It encodes CASSVGLMSEQYF.

This clonotype has more than one count but fewer than ten. This chain connects TRBV12-3 or TRBV12-4 to TRBJ2-3; D gene unclear. This CDR3 contains 14 residues. Trimming pared 3 bases from V and 4 bases from J, leaving 11 bases between. The CDR3 reads CASSLRSTADTQYF. The CDR3 region has the DNA TGTGCCAGCAGTTTGCGCAGCACGGCAGATACGCAGTATTTT.

This clonotype was counted many times. The CDR3, as DNA: TGTGCCAGCAGCTCACCCTTCGGGGGGGCCAGGGATGAGCAGTTCTTC. This sequence encodes CASSSPFGGARDEQFF. This chain links TRBV7-9 with TRBJ2-1; 8 bases match TRBD2. This CDR3 comprises 16 residues. Trimming removed 4 bases from V and 8 bases from J; junction bases left unmatched: 13. Germline lookup yields CDR1 SEHNR and CDR2 FQNEAQ (reference sequence).

This clonotype turned up a few times. The chain couples TRBV3-1 to TRBJ1-2; D is undetermined. The germline V and J ends were trimmed by 5 bases and 8 bases, with 9 bases remaining between them. The CDR3 is 11 amino acids. In germline, CDR1 is LGHDT, CDR2 YNNKEL (reference sequence). In DNA, the CDR3 is TGTGCCAGCAGCTCCCTGGAGGGCTACACCTTC. Encoded protein: CASSSLEGYTF.

This clonotype was detected only a few times. The V call is TRBV7-9, the J call TRBJ2-7, with D unclear. CDR1 and CDR2 from the germline V gene are SEHNR and FQNEAQ (reference sequence). The V gene lost 2 bases and the J gene lost 6 bases, with 14 bases spanning the gap. The CDR3 covers 14 residues. DNA of the CDR3: TGTGCCAGCAGCTTATCGTCCCTGTTGAGCGAGCAGTACTTC. As protein: CASSLSSLLSEQYF.

The J gene is TRBJ2-7, the V gene TRBV30, with D uncertain. V lost 0 bases and J lost 7, with 10 bases in between. Germline V lookup: CDR1 GTSNPN, CDR2 SVGIG (reference sequence). CDR3 length equals 12 residues. CDR3: CAWSVRGGEQYF. In DNA form, the CDR3 reads TGTGCCTGGAGTGTAAGAGGCGGAGAGCAGTACTTC.